This TCR beta chain is drawn from a study of OX40 agonist ivuxolimab in advanced cancers. Individuals having autoimmune disease history or systemic immunosuppression were not enrolled. Blood sampling was done at baseline, cycle 4 day 1, and cycle 7 day 1. The CDR3 contains 12 residues. The assay was immunoSEQ multiplex PCR, and TCRdb's table has in-frame clones only and misses some. The repertoire holds 70,000 to 90,000 clones, with approximately 84% as singletons. The sample here was CD4+ or CD8+ T cells sorted from blood, taken in a trial of the OX40 agonist ivuxolimab. The clonotype originates from an adult with an advanced solid tumor such as melanoma, head and neck, liver or kidney cancer. The chain uses TRBV21-1 and TRBJ2-5; the listed D gene, TRBD1, was not tested against the DNA. The J call may be incorrect, as the DNA end agrees better with TRBJ2-7. TRBV21-1 is a recognized pseudogene. The CDR3 loop is CASSKQGYEQYF. The CDR3, as DNA: TGTGCCAGCAGCAAACAGGGGTACGAGCAGTACTTC.